Each of the 27 T cell receptor beta chains below was sequenced from the same sample in a study of T-cell reconstitution after alpha-beta-depleted transplantation in children. It was with unique molecular identifiers that the TCRbeta library was prepared. TCRdb fed the PCR reads into MiXCR, producing one record per CDR3 protein. The table includes 550,000 to 600,000 distinct CDR3 sequences, more than 20% detected once. Sequencing was performed on PBMCs, mostly from graft donor cells, taken 360 days after TCRalphabeta/CD19-depleted stem cell transplant. The receptors were sampled from a boy younger than two who had a stem cell transplant for acute myeloid leukemia, so the T cells may come from the graft donor.

V usage is TRBV10-3 and J usage is TRBJ2-5, with a tentative D call TRBD2 (6 bases). CDR1 and CDR2 (germline): ENHRY, SYGVKD. CDR3 length: 14 amino acids. V dropped 0 bases and J dropped 5 bases, with 10 bases sitting between them. CDR3 sequence: CAISESTGVETQYF. Here the CDR3 DNA reads TGTGCCATCAGTGAGTCTACGGGGGTTGAGACCCAGTACTTC.

V and J are TRBV12-3 or TRBV12-4 and TRBJ2-5; TRBD1 might be the D (6 bases). The CDR3 has 13 amino acids. V lost 9 bases, J lost 1 base, and 12 bases lay in between. Here the CDR3 reads CASGQSGQETQYF. The CDR3 region has the DNA TGTGCCAGTGGACAGTCGGGCCAAGAGACCCAGTACTTC.

Only a few counts were recorded for this clonotype. The V gene is TRBV11-2, the J gene TRBJ2-3; the D gene is possibly TRBD2 (5 bases). V lost 1 base and J lost 3, with 14 bases in between. The CDR3 consists of 16 residues. Germline V CDR1 and CDR2: SGHAT, FQNNGV. The CDR3 DNA reads as TGTGCCAGCAGCTTAGCCCGCGGGCCAATGACAGATACGCAGTATTTT. Residues: CASSLARGPMTDTQYF.

Many counts were recorded for this clonotype. The J gene is TRBJ2-5, the V gene TRBV4-3; the D gene is possibly TRBD2 (6 bases). There are 15 residues in the CDR3. CDR1 LGHNA and CDR2 YSLEER come from the germline V gene. Trimming took off 1 base at V and 1 base at J, with 10 bases between the two ends. In nucleotides, the CDR3 is TGCGCCAGCAGCCAAGTAGGGAGGTCCCAAGAGACCCAGTACTTC. Its protein product is CASSQVGRSQETQYF.

This clonotype has more than one count but fewer than ten. The chain uses TRBV9 and TRBJ2-1; weak D call: TRBD2 (6 bases). Germline CDR1 and CDR2: SGDLS and YYNGEE. CDR3 length: 16 residues. The V and J ends lost 0 bases and 4 bases respectively, with 14 bases between them. CDR3 sequence: CASSVGGVARYNEQFF. For the CDR3, the DNA is TGTGCCAGCAGCGTAGGGGGGGTAGCAAGGTACAATGAGCAGTTCTTC. The full variable domain, with the rest looked up from reference TRBV9 and TRBJ2-1, is DSGVTQTPKHLITATGQRVTLRCSPRSGDLSVYWYQQSLDQGLQFLIQYYNGEERAKGNILERFSAQQFPDLHSELNLSSLELGDSALYFCASSVGGVARYNEQFFGPGTRLTVL.

This clonotype was seen only a few times. The rearrangement joins TRBV27 to TRBJ1-5; D is possibly TRBD1 (5 bases). Germline lookup yields CDR1 MNHEY and CDR2 SMNVEV (reference sequence). The CDR3 loop spans 14 amino acids. Trimming stripped 5 bases from V and 5 bases from J, with 13 bases between. Here the CDR3 reads CASSPRRGDQPQHF. As DNA, the CDR3 is TGTGCCAGCAGTCCCCGCCGGGGGGATCAGCCCCAGCATTTT.

The rearrangement links TRBV12-3 or TRBV12-4 to TRBJ2-3, with a possible D match to TRBD2 (6 bases). The V end was cut by 6 bases, the J end by 8 bases, with 18 bases between. The CDR3 loop spans 14 amino acids. Written as DNA, the CDR3 is TGTGCCAGCAGGGCCCTAGAAGTGGAGGGTACGCAGTATTTT. Its translation: CASRALEVEGTQYF.

This clonotype was seen ten or more times. The V gene is TRBV29-1, the J gene TRBJ1-3, with D possibly TRBD1 on 5 matching bases. Trimming removed 4 bases at V and 1 base at J, with 17 bases between. Looked up from germline, CDR1 is SQVTM and CDR2 is ANQGSEA. The CDR3 runs 16 residues. CDR3 sequence (DNA): TGCAGCGTTGGGGACGCAGCCCTTGGATCTGGAAACACCATATATTTT. Translating gives CSVGDAALGSGNTIYF.

This clonotype was recorded many times. The CDR3 DNA reads as TGCAGCGTTGAAGATCTAACTTCAGGGGGCGCAGACTATGGCTACACCTTC. The encoded protein is CSVEDLTSGGADYGYTF. The rearrangement joins TRBV29-1 to TRBJ1-2, with 8 bases identical to TRBD1. The CDR3 has 17 residues. With V trimmed by 0 bases and J by 3 bases, 12 bases remained unmatched. Germline V lookup: CDR1 SQVTM, CDR2 ANQGSEA.

The sample holds many counts of this clonotype. Here the CDR3 DNA reads TGTGCCACCAGCAGAGAACTCGTGGGCCACTCATACAATGAGCAGTTCTTC. Its protein product is CATSRELVGHSYNEQFF. This chain connects TRBV15 to TRBJ2-1; D uncertain. Trimming pared 0 bases from V and 4 bases from J, leaving 16 bases between. The germline gives CDR1 LNHNV, CDR2 YYDKDF (reference sequence). CDR3 length equals 17 residues.

The chain carries TRBV3-1 and TRBJ2-5; 8 positions agree with TRBD2. Germline CDR1 and CDR2: LGHDT and YNNKEL (reference sequence). CDR3 size: 18 residues. The V and J ends lost 1 base and 2 bases, in that order; junction bases with no gene match: 12. The CDR3 DNA sequence: TGTGCCAGCAGCCAAGGTCCGGGGGGGGAATTGAATCAAGAGACCCAGTACTTC. Amino acids: CASSQGPGGELNQETQYF.

This clonotype was detected many times. V is TRBV12-3 or TRBV12-4 and J is TRBJ1-1, with 7 bases identical to TRBD1. The CDR3 totals 15 residues. Trimming cost V 3 bases and J 6 bases; bases outside gene matches: 10. CDR3 DNA sequence: TGTGCCAGCAGTTTCTATGACAGGGTTGGGTCTGAAGCTTTCTTT. Translating it yields CASSFYDRVGSEAFF.

The J gene is TRBJ2-5, the V gene TRBV2; D is undetermined. The CDR3 is 13 residues long. V lost 5 bases, J lost 7 bases, and 14 bases lay in between. Germline V gene lookup returns CDR1 SNHLY and CDR2 FYNNEI. DNA for the CDR3: TGTGCCAGCAGTCCTAACCCCATGAGGACCCAGTACTTC. It translates to CASSPNPMRTQYF.

There are a few counts of this clonotype. This chain connects TRBV9 to TRBJ2-1; TRBD2 agrees at 7 bases. V dropped 0 bases and J dropped 1; count of bases not matched to a gene: 1. From germline, CDR1 is SGDLS and CDR2 YYNGEE. The CDR3 totals 15 residues. The CDR3 region is CASSVVGGSYNEQFF. The CDR3 DNA reads as TGTGCCAGCAGCGTAGTGGGAGGGTCCTACAATGAGCAGTTCTTC.

The chain recombines TRBV29-1 with TRBJ2-7; D uncertain. Trimming pared 6 bases from V and 3 bases from J, leaving 12 bases between. The CDR3 runs 12 residues. Germline lookup yields CDR1 SQVTM and CDR2 ANQGSEA. Written as DNA, the CDR3 is TGCAGCGTGGTCGACGGGTTCTACGAGCAGTACTTC. Its protein is CSVVDGFYEQYF.

This clonotype occurred a few times. The chain has TRBV21-1 and TRBJ2-7; whether TRBD1, the table's D call, matches the DNA was not checked. TRBV21-1 is an annotated pseudogene. CDR3 length: 16 amino acids. DNA for the CDR3: TGTGCCAGCAGCAAAGATCTTAGGGACAGGGGAGACGAGCAGTACTTC. Its translation: CASSKDLRDRGDEQYF.

This clonotype has a single count. A much larger clone sits a single nucleotide away, making a read error possible. This chain links TRBV28 with TRBJ2-7, with D perhaps TRBD2 (6 bases). Germline V gives CDR1 MDHEN, CDR2 SYDVKM. The CDR3 consists of 15 residues. The germline V and J ends were trimmed by 5 bases and 4 bases, with 18 bases remaining between them. The CDR3 sequence: CASSPLPLAQYEQYF. The CDR3 DNA reads as TGTGCCAGCAGTCCCCTCCCCCTAGCGCAATACGAGCAGTACTTC. Full variable domain (missing parts from reference TRBV28 and TRBJ2-7): DVKVTQSSRYLVKRTGEKVFLECVQDMDHENMFWYRQDPGLGLRLIYFSYDVKMKEKGDIPEGYSVSREKKERFSLILESASTNQTSMYLCASSPLPLAQYEQYFGPGTRLTVT.

This clonotype showed up many times. The chain joins TRBV12-3 or TRBV12-4 to TRBJ1-5; TRBD1 might be the D (6 bases). The CDR3 is made up of 17 amino acids. Trimming removed 4 bases from V and 6 bases from J, with 22 bases in between. The CDR3 loop reads CASSYRGPGATGQPQHF. The CDR3 DNA is TGTGCCAGCAGTTACCGAGGTCCGGGGGCGACGGGTCAGCCCCAGCATTTT.

The J gene is TRBJ2-6, the V gene TRBV11-2, with a weak D call TRBD2 (5 bases). Germline loops: CDR1 SGHAT, CDR2 FQNNGV. The CDR3 has 16 residues. Trimming pared 2 bases from V and 4 bases from J, leaving 12 bases between. In DNA, the CDR3 is TGTGCCAGCAGCTTAACGGCTGAGGGAGGGGCCAACGTCCTGACTTTC. As protein: CASSLTAEGGANVLTF.

This clonotype has ten or more counts. This chain joins TRBV12-3 or TRBV12-4 and TRBJ2-1, with 8 positions matching TRBD2. This CDR3 is built from 14 residues. V gave up 3 bases and J gave up 8 bases; unmatched junction bases: 6. The CDR3, as DNA: TGTGCCAGCAGTTTGTTGGCGGGGGGTGATGAGCAGTTCTTC. Its protein product is CASSLLAGGDEQFF.

This clonotype was detected only a few times. This rearrangement joins TRBV3-1 to TRBJ2-2; a weak D match, TRBD2 (5 bases). CDR1 LGHDT and CDR2 YNNKEL come from the germline V gene (reference sequence). Trimming pared 0 bases from V and 6 bases from J, leaving 14 bases between. This CDR3 has 16 amino acids. CDR3 coding DNA: TGTGCCAGCAGCCAAGAACCCACTAGGAGATCCGGGGAGCTGTTTTTT. Protein product: CASSQEPTRRSGELFF.

This clonotype was detected only a few times. J is TRBJ2-4 and V is TRBV20-1; D assignment may be TRBD1 or TRBD2 (5 bases each). The CDR3 loop spans 13 amino acids. Trimming left V 0 bases short and J 9 bases short, with 12 bases between. The V gene's germline CDR1 is DFQATT and CDR2 SNEGSKA (reference sequence). CDR3 DNA sequence: TGCAGTGCTAGAGAAAGGGGAGTCGCCATTCAGTACTTC. As protein: CSARERGVAIQYF.

In its sample, this clonotype was seen a few times. V and J are TRBV24-1 and TRBJ2-7, with 11 bases lining up with TRBD1. The trim removed 6 bases at V and 6 bases at J, leaving 6 bases unmatched. The CDR3 has 14 residues. Germline loops: CDR1 KGHDR, CDR2 SFDVKD. The CDR3 here is CATSYPGQGGEQYF. The CDR3 DNA reads as TGTGCCACCAGTTATCCGGGACAGGGGGGCGAGCAGTACTTC.

Many counts were recorded for this clonotype. The chain recombines TRBV7-9 with TRBJ2-2, with D uncertain. The CDR3 loop spans 13 amino acids. The ends were cut back, 1 base at V and 3 bases at J, with 3 bases in the middle. The germline CDR1 and CDR2 sequences are SEHNR and FQNEAQ (reference sequence). CDR3 sequence: CASSLDYTGELFF. The CDR3 DNA reads as TGTGCCAGCAGCTTAGACTACACCGGGGAGCTGTTTTTT.

The rearrangement links TRBV27 to TRBJ2-1; weak D call: TRBD1 (7 bases). From germline, CDR1 is MNHEY and CDR2 SMNVEV (reference sequence). This CDR3 comprises 14 residues. Trimming left V 8 bases short and J 3 bases short, with 14 bases between. The DNA for the CDR3 is TGTGCCAGCCGAGCCCAGGGGGGCTACAATGAGCAGTTCTTC. It yields the protein CASRAQGGYNEQFF.

This clonotype was picked up many times. The chain combines TRBV7-9 with TRBJ2-3; possible D gene TRBD2, 5 bases. Germline V gene data show CDR1 as SEHNR and CDR2 as FQNEAQ (reference sequence). This CDR3 comprises 9 residues. CDR3 protein: CNLGELEYF. The CDR3 DNA is TGTAATCTCGGGGAATTGGAGTATTTT. The full variable domain, in which reference TRBV7-9 and TRBJ2-3 provide the parts outside the CDR3, is DTGVSQNPRHKITKRGQNVTFRCDPISEHNRLYWYRQTLGQGPEFLTYFQNEAQLEKSRLLSDRFSAERPKGSFSTLEIQRTEQGDSAMYLCNLGELEYFGPGTRLTVL.

This clonotype came up a few times. This rearrangement joins TRBV12-3 or TRBV12-4 to TRBJ2-3; no firm D call. The V and J ends lost 0 bases and 3 bases respectively, with 10 bases between them. The CDR3 covers 15 residues. CDR3 loop: CASSLAGKGTDTQYF. In nucleotides, the CDR3 is TGTGCCAGCAGTTTAGCAGGGAAGGGAACAGATACGCAGTATTTT.